The next 18 T cell receptor beta chains were all read from a single sample in a study of blood T cell repertoires in COVID-19. Using immunoSEQ multiplex PCR, the repertoire was profiled, and TCRdb retains in-frame clones only, with some absent. The sample has tens of thousands of clones; about 76% are singletons. The sequenced material came from peripheral blood. Receptors originate from a human donor in a cohort sampled during active COVID-19.

CDR3 DNA sequence: TGCGCCAGCAGCCCCATATTAGCAGGGGGGAAAATTGAAGCTTTCTTT. Residues: CASSPILAGGKIEAFF. This chain joins TRBV5-1 and TRBJ1-1; 7 bases map to TRBD1. The CDR3 extends over 16 amino acids. The germline CDR1 and CDR2 sequences are SGHRS and YFSETQ. The V gene end was trimmed by 4 bases and the J gene end by 7 bases; junction bases not matched to a gene: 16.

This chain joins TRBV2 and TRBJ2-3; 7 positions match TRBD2. The V gene's germline CDR1 is SNHLY and CDR2 FYNNEI. Losses at the gene ends were 4 bases for V and 7 bases for J; bases not matched to a gene: 5. There are 13 residues in the CDR3. The CDR3 loop is CASSAETSHTQYF. CDR3 coding DNA: TGTGCCAGCAGTGCAGAGACTAGCCATACGCAGTATTTT.

The V and J genes are TRBV19 and TRBJ2-1; TRBD2 aligns across 9 bases. CDR1 and CDR2 (germline): LNHDA, SQIVND (reference sequence). The CDR3 consists of 16 residues. Unmatched junction bases numbered 16, after V lost 6 bases and J lost 10 bases. CDR3: CASSRLTSGGPEEQFF. The CDR3 DNA reads as TGTGCCAGTAGCAGACTGACTAGCGGAGGGCCAGAAGAGCAGTTCTTC.

This chain joins TRBV24-1 and TRBJ2-1; TRBD1 might be the D (6 bases). With 6 bases removed from V and 7 bases from J, the gap between germline ends came to 18 bases. CDR1 and CDR2 from the germline V gene are KGHDR and SFDVKD. This CDR3 has 15 residues. Here the CDR3 reads CATSPSGHQRNEQFF. The DNA of the CDR3 is TGTGCCACCAGTCCCTCGGGACATCAACGTAATGAGCAGTTCTTC.

The gene calls are TRBV6-1 and TRBJ2-5; no firm D call. Per germline, CDR1 MNHNS and CDR2 SASEGT. The CDR3 runs to 14 residues. V was trimmed by 2 bases and J by 4 bases, leaving 11 bases between them. The DNA of the CDR3 is TGTGCCAGCAGTGAATTCGGGTCGGTAGAGACCCAGTACTTC. Its protein is CASSEFGSVETQYF.

This chain uses TRBV19 with TRBJ2-3; 10 bases map to TRBD1. Germline trimming cut 6 bases from V and 2 bases from J; bases unmatched to any gene: 11. Germline V gene data show CDR1 as LNHDA and CDR2 as SQIVND (reference sequence). The CDR3 runs 17 residues. CDR3 in DNA: TGTGCCAGTAGCGGGTCGGGGGACAGGGGAATCACAGATACGCAGTATTTT. Amino acids: CASSGSGDRGITDTQYF.

CDR3 sequence (DNA): TGTGCCAGCTCAGGAGGAGCGGGACGGCTCCAAGAGACCCAGTACTTC. This gives the protein CASSGGAGRLQETQYF. The chain has TRBV18 and TRBJ2-5; 7 nucleotides agree with TRBD2. This CDR3 contains 16 residues. V shed 5 bases, J shed 1 base, and the junction held 10 bases outside the gene matches. CDR1 and CDR2 from the germline V gene are KGHSH and LQKENI.

As to this clone: The sample carries other DNA sequences with the same CDR3. J is TRBJ2-1 and V is TRBV5-1, with 11 bases that match TRBD2. V shed 4 bases and J 3 bases; nucleotides not matched to a gene: 3. The germline V gene encodes CDR1 SGHRS and CDR2 YFSETQ. The CDR3 has 15 residues. CDR3 DNA: TGCGCCAGCAGCCCCGGGACTAGCGGCTACAATGAGCAGTTCTTC. This codes for CASSPGTSGYNEQFF. The variable domain in full, with the rest retrieved from reference TRBV5-1 and TRBJ2-1, is KAGVTQTPRYLIKTRGQQVTLSCSPISGHRSVSWYQQTPGQGLQFLFEYFSETQRNKGNFPGRFSGRQFSNSRSEMNVSTLELGDSALYLCASSPGTSGYNEQFFGPGTRLTVL.

This clone was seen repeatedly, ten times or more. The J gene is TRBJ2-7, the V gene TRBV13; D unclear. The CDR3 length is 13 residues. CDR1 PRHDT and CDR2 FYEKMQ come from the germline V gene (reference sequence). The V end lost 4 bases, the J end lost 0 bases, and 7 bases lay between the germline ends. The CDR3 spells CASSYLSSYEQYF. DNA of the CDR3: TGTGCCAGCAGCTACCTGAGCTCCTACGAGCAGTACTTC.

The chain links TRBV24-1 to TRBJ2-3, with TRBD1 matching 10 bases. The germline V gene encodes CDR1 KGHDR and CDR2 SFDVKD. This CDR3 has 15 residues. Losses at the gene ends were 4 bases for V and 7 bases for J; bases not matched to a gene: 7. The DNA of the CDR3 is TGTGCCACCAGTGACCCCGGGACAGGGGCAAATACGCAGTATTTT. It yields the protein CATSDPGTGANTQYF.

The rearrangement links TRBV5-1 to TRBJ2-2, with 7 bases aligning to TRBD2. The germline CDR1 and CDR2 sequences are SGHRS and YFSETQ. With V trimmed by 2 bases and J by 0 bases, 7 bases remained unmatched. The CDR3 contains 17 residues. The CDR3 region has the DNA TGCGCCAGCAGCTTTTCTAGCGGTAACGCGAACACCGGGGAGCTGTTTTTT. Translation gives CASSFSSGNANTGELFF.

The V call is TRBV19, the J call TRBJ2-7, with D possibly being TRBD2 (6 bases). V was shortened by 8 bases and J by 2 bases, with 13 bases between the two germline ends. This CDR3 region has 13 residues. Germline V gene lookup returns CDR1 LNHDA and CDR2 SQIVND (reference sequence). The CDR3 coding sequence is TGTGCCAGTCGGCCGCCGGGGGCCTACGAGCAGTACTTC. Translated: CASRPPGAYEQYF.

CDR3 residues: CASRTVNEKLFF. The DNA for the CDR3 is TGTGCCAGCCGGACAGTCAATGAAAAACTGTTTTTT. The chain couples TRBV2 to TRBJ1-4, with TRBD1 as a possible D gene (6 bases). Looked up from germline, CDR1 is SNHLY and CDR2 is FYNNEI. Deletions cut 8 bases from V and 5 bases from J, with 9 bases between. This CDR3 has 12 amino acids.

This clone was seen a single time. The chain joins TRBV14 to TRBJ2-1; 11 bases line up with TRBD2. This CDR3 comprises 16 residues. Per germline, CDR1 SGHDN and CDR2 FVKESK. Losses at the gene ends were 4 bases for V and 10 bases for J; bases not matched to a gene: 12. CDR3 nucleotides: TGTGCCAGCAGCCGTGTAGCGGGAGGGCAATACGGAGAGCAGTTCTTC. Residues: CASSRVAGGQYGEQFF.

This clone was observed a few times. The rearrangement joins TRBV5-6 to TRBJ2-2; TRBD2 matches 10 bases. The ends lost 7 bases at V and 6 bases at J; junction bases unmatched: 9. This CDR3 comprises 15 residues. Germline assignment: CDR1 SGHDT and CDR2 YYEEEE. The DNA of the CDR3 is TGTGCCAGCGGGGGCCTAGCGGGAGTCGCCGGGGAGCTGTTTTTT. Amino acids: CASGGLAGVAGELFF. Together with reference TRBV5-6 and TRBJ2-2, the CDR3 gives the full variable domain: DAGVTQSPTHLIKTRGQQVTLRCSPKSGHDTVSWYQQALGQGPQFIFQYYEEEERQRGNFPDRFSGHQFPNYSSELNVNALLLGDSALYLCASGGLAGVAGELFFGEGSRLTVL.

This clone was seen just once. The CDR3 spells CASSLAGINTGELFF. DNA of the CDR3: TGCGCCAGCAGCTTGGCGGGGATTAACACCGGGGAGCTGTTTTTT. V and J are TRBV5-1 and TRBJ2-2; a possible D gene is TRBD2 (5 bases). The CDR3 consists of 15 residues. The V end lost 0 bases, the J end lost 2 bases, and 8 bases lay between the germline ends. Germline CDR1 SGHRS, CDR2 YFSETQ. Full variable domain (missing parts from reference TRBV5-1 and TRBJ2-2): KAGVTQTPRYLIKTRGQQVTLSCSPISGHRSVSWYQQTPGQGLQFLFEYFSETQRNKGNFPGRFSGRQFSNSRSEMNVSTLELGDSALYLCASSLAGINTGELFFGEGSRLTVL.

This chain's CDR3 is CASSLDRATEAFF. The CDR3 nucleotides are TGTGCCAGCAGCCTCGACAGGGCCACTGAAGCTTTCTTT. The chain recombines TRBV3-1 (or the pseudogene TRBV3-2) with TRBJ1-1; 7 bases match TRBD1. V lost 4 bases, J lost 4 bases, and 3 bases stayed unmatched. The germline CDR1 and CDR2 sequences are LGHDT and YNNKEL (reference sequence). This CDR3 has 13 residues.

CDR3: CASSRRHPTDTQYF. CDR3 DNA sequence: TGCGCCAGCAGCCGCCGACACCCCACAGATACGCAGTATTTT. The chain combines TRBV4-3 with TRBJ2-3; the D is unclear. Between the trimmed V and J ends, which lost 4 bases and 2 bases, there was a span of 10 bases. The germline V gene has CDR1 LGHNA and CDR2 YSLEER. This CDR3 is 14 amino acids long.